This is a list of T cell receptor beta chains from one sample in a study of blood T cell repertoires in COVID-19. Method: immunoSEQ multiplex PCR; TCRdb's copy keeps in-frame clones and lacks some. This table has about 260,000 clones, 86% appearing once. The sequencing input was PBMCs or T cells enriched from blood (not recorded which). Receptors originate from a woman between 45 and 60 years old who had recovered from COVID-19. Each CDR3 is given with its conserved first and last residue. Fields, in order: V gene, J gene, D gene, clone size, CDR3 protein, CDR3 DNA. The D gene is left open where the match is weak. Not all rows give a size; the values are once, few, many and, for expanded clones, a class.

v_gene: TRBV7-2; j_gene: TRBJ2-3; d_gene: -; abundance: -; CDR3aa: CASSFVAQDTQYF; CDR3nt: TGTGCCAGCAGCTTCGTTGCCCAGGATACGCAGTATTTT
v_gene: TRBV3-1/TRBV3-2; j_gene: TRBJ1-4; d_gene: -; abundance: -; CDR3aa: CASSQGGGRVLDEKLFF; CDR3nt: TGTGCCAGCAGCCAAGGGGGGGGTCGAGTTTTGGATGAAAAACTGTTTTTT
v_gene: TRBV6-5; j_gene: TRBJ1-1; d_gene: TRBD1; abundance: -; CDR3aa: CASSYSWQGAAEAFF; CDR3nt: TGTGCCAGCAGTTACTCGTGGCAGGGGGCGGCTGAAGCTTTCTTT
v_gene: TRBV5-1; j_gene: TRBJ2-5; d_gene: TRBD1; abundance: few; CDR3aa: CASSLAAGQGAGETQYF; CDR3nt: TGCGCCAGCAGCTTGGCGGCGGGACAGGGGGCAGGGGAGACCCAGTACTTC
v_gene: TRBV4-1; j_gene: TRBJ2-7; d_gene: -; abundance: -; CDR3aa: CASSQDRGGGAYEQYF; CDR3nt: TGCGCCAGCAGCCAAGATAGGGGGGGCGGTGCCTACGAGCAGTACTTC
v_gene: TRBV28; j_gene: TRBJ2-7; d_gene: -; abundance: -; CDR3aa: CASSGTLDWISGYEQYF; CDR3nt: TGTGCCAGCAGCGGCACCTTGGACTGGATCTCTGGCTACGAGCAGTACTTC
v_gene: TRBV4-1; j_gene: TRBJ1-5; d_gene: -; abundance: -; CDR3aa: CASSLQDYQPQHF; CDR3nt: TGCGCCAGCAGCCTACAGGATTATCAGCCCCAGCATTTT
v_gene: TRBV30; j_gene: TRBJ1-6; d_gene: -; abundance: -; CDR3aa: CAWSVRFSYNSPLHF; CDR3nt: TGTGCCTGGAGTGTACGGTTCTCCTATAATTCACCCCTCCACTTT
v_gene: TRBV5-5; j_gene: TRBJ1-1; d_gene: -; abundance: -; CDR3aa: CASSLFTGNTEAFF; CDR3nt: TGTGCCAGCAGCTTGTTCACAGGGAACACTGAAGCTTTCTTT
v_gene: TRBV13; j_gene: TRBJ2-3; d_gene: TRBD2; abundance: -; CDR3aa: CASSLRTSGLTDTQYF; CDR3nt: TGTGCCAGCAGCCTTCGGACTAGCGGATTAACAGATACGCAGTATTTT
v_gene: TRBV5-1; j_gene: TRBJ1-6; d_gene: -; abundance: -; CDR3aa: CASSLTLSYNSPLHF; CDR3nt: TGCGCCAGCAGCTTGACTCTCTCCTATAATTCACCCCTCCACTTT
v_gene: TRBV6-1; j_gene: TRBJ2-2; d_gene: TRBD1; abundance: -; CDR3aa: CGGKRGQNGELFF; CDR3nt: TGTGGGGGAAAGAGGGGGCAGAACGGGGAGCTGTTTTTT